Detailed here is one T cell receptor (beta chain). No cognate antigen has been identified for it. No qualities accompany the bases; no much larger clone lies one base away. The junction shows trimming of 5 bases on V and 6 bases on J, plus 17 bases between the germline ends. The CDR3 measures 15 amino acids from cysteine to phenylalanine. Kept here is only the CDR3 DNA, which spans 45 bases and is read in frame from base 1. Looking up the germline V gene (reference sequence) yields CDR1 LNHDA and CDR2 SQIVND. The CDR3 regions of human TCRbeta chains were analyzed by immunosequencing. In the paper's pipeline: Repertoire TCRs were checked for matches against a reference library of SARS-CoV-2-specific TCRs that had been generated using the MIRA antigen-specificity platform. Breadth was defined as the fraction of unique TCRs that were SARS-CoV-2-associated. Depth was defined as the fraction of total T cells that were SARS-CoV-2-associated. Using the MIRA data, every spike-specific TCR was mapped to the spike region that the TCR reacted to and assigned to either a CD4 or a CD8 class. Log10-transformed breadth and depth values were compared by one-way ANOVA with Sidak's multiple comparisons tests. Drawn from immuneACCESS, this table holds only the in-frame rearrangements with V and J called that TCRdb kept. Clones are partly lost; checked studies trace under half to an unresolved V gene and leave the rest unexplained. The V and J calls and clone size are taken from that table; D and trimming were inferred from the DNA. The table for this sample lists roughly 99,000 clones; around 90% of them were counted only once. The ten biggest clones cover approximately 5.6% of the sample.

The sample is drawn from a study of T cell responses to AZD1222 COVID-19 vaccine (TCRdb year 2021). At the level of the whole study: A total of approximately 240 trial participants underwent TCR sequencing, of whom some 210 received two doses of AZD1222 and about 25 received two doses of the MenACWY control vaccine. Trial participants were enrolled into age subgroups of 18-55, 56-69 and 70-plus years, which contained about 150, 28 and 57 TCR-sequenced participants, respectively.

The sample's time point label, decoded: about 28 days (+/-7) after the second vaccine dose. AZD1222 recipients whose second dose came at about 4 weeks and those whose second dose came at about 12 weeks were combined into one group, since spike-specific TCR depth and breadth did not differ between the two schedules. The vaccinee samples were drawn from two UK trials, COV001 and COV002, one of which was a single-blind randomized controlled phase 2/3 trial testing AZD1222 (ChAdOx1 nCoV-19) in healthy adults. For TCRbeta chain sequencing, PBMC samples were collected from trial participants at day 0 and at day 28 after the second dose. The paper as a whole reports these results and caveats: Because no day 14 peak-response samples were available, the repertoires could be characterized only after the peak T cell response. Nearly half of unique spike-specific TCRs reportedly recognized epitopes outside regions mutated in the B.1.351 and B.1.1.7 variants. The 56-69-year group was small, and its depth increase did not reach significance, likely because of low power. A significant rise in spike-specific TCR breadth and depth was observed after two AZD1222 doses relative to day 0 and relative to MenACWY recipients. The vaccine-associated CD4 TCRs covered the entire spike protein, and the dominant responses fell in regions 160-218 and 743-854. Conclusions about previously exposed vaccinees were limited because only a handful of AZD1222 recipients were SARS-CoV-2 seropositive at baseline. Most participants were white British and females outnumbered males, and the authors suggested that clonal diversity may have been underestimated.

The receptor was derived from an adult who received the AZD1222 COVID-19 vaccine. The material sequenced was peripheral blood, taken 28 days after the second AZD1222 dose. Recombination joined TRBV19 with TRBJ2-1; the D gene lacks a confident call. The CDR3 corresponds to CASSADLDGFNEQFF. The DNA sequence is given as TGTGCCAGTAGTGCGGACCTTGACGGCTTCAATGAGCAGTTCTTC.